The table lists the clone carrying this T cell receptor (beta chain) with a few counts. The antigen is undetermined. TCRdb itself ran the reads through MiXCR, one entry per CDR3 protein. Among about 160,000 distinct CDR3 sequences, roughly 20% were seen once, and the ten largest hold 25%. J gave up 5 bases and V 1 base, and 10 bases lay outside the gene matches. The length of the CDR3 is 17 residues. Germline values: CDR1 SEHNR, CDR2 FQNEAQ (reference sequence). These data belong to a study of T cell repertoires in cytomegalovirus infection. Study details: Use of recently identified HLA-C-restricted and well-studied HLA-B-restricted CMV epitopes was part of the study. Public TCR beta signature analysis indicated the presence of both CMV infection and matching HLA type. Regarding the study as a whole: HLA-C-restricted, CMV-specific TCR beta clonotypes were dominant ex vivo. Based on cumulative public TCR beta family frequency, carriers of CMV plus the relevant HLA were identified.

The sample consisted of CD8+ T cells from cultured PBMCs, taken from culture after CMV antigen stimulation. This receptor was obtained from a human donor in good health (CMV status not recorded). Some clones in this sample may be carry-over from other donors' samples. The gene calls are TRBV7-9 and TRBJ2-1, with 8 bases identical to TRBD1. CDR3 nucleotides: TGTGCCAGCAGCTTAGGTTGGGGGGACAGGTCCCACAATGAGCAGTTCTTC. It codes for CASSLGWGDRSHNEQFF.